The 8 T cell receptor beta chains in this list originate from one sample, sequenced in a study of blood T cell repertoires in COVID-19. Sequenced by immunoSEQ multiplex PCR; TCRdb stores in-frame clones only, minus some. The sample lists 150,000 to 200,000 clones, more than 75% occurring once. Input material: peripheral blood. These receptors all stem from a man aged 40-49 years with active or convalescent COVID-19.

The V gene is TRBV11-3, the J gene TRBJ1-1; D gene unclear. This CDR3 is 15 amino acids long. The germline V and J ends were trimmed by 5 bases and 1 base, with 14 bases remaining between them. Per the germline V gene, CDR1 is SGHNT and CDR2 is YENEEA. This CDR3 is CASSPGGSQNTEAFF. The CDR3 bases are TGTGCCAGCAGCCCCGGAGGGAGTCAGAACACTGAAGCTTTCTTT. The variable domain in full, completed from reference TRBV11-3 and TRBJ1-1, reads EAGVVQSPRYKIIEKKQPVAFWCNPISGHNTLYWYLQNLGQGPELLIRYENEEAVDDSQLPKDRFSAERLKGVDSTLKIQPAELGDSAVYLCASSPGGSQNTEAFFGQGTRLTVV.

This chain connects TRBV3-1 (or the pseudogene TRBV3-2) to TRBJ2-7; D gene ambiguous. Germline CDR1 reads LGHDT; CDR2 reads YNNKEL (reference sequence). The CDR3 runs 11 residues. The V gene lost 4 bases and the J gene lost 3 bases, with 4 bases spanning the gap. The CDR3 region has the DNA TGTGCCAGCAGCCTCTACTACGAGCAGTACTTC. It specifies CASSLYYEQYF.

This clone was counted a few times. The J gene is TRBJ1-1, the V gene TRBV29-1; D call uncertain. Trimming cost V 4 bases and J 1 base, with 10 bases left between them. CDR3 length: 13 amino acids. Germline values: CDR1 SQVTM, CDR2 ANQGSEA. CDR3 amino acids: CSVAYNQNTEAFF. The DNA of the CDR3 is TGCAGCGTTGCATACAACCAGAACACTGAAGCTTTCTTT.

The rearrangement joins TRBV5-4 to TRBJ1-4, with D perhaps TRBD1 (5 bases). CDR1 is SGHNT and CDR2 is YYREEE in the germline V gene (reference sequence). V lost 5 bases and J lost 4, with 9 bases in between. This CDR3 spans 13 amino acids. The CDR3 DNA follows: TGTGCCAGCAGGACAGCGCTTAATGAAAAACTGTTTTTT. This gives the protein CASRTALNEKLFF.

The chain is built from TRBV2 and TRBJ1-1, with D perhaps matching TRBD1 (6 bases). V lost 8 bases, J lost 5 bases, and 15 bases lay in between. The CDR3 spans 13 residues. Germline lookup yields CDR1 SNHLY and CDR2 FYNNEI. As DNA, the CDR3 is TGTGCCAGCGGCCGGGACATTTGGACTGAAGCTTTCTTT. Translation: CASGRDIWTEAFF.

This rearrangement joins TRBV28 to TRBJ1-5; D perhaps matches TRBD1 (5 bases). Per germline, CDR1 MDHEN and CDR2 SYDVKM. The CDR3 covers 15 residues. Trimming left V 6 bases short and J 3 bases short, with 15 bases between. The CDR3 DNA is TGTGCCAGCAGCCAGCCCCAGGGTCTCAATCAGCCCCAGCATTTT. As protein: CASSQPQGLNQPQHF.

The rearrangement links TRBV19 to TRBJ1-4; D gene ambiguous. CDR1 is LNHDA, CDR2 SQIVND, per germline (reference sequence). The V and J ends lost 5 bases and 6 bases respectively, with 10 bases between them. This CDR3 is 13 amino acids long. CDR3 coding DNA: TGTGCCAGTAGTGGCCGCCGGGATGAAAAACTGTTTTTT. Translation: CASSGRRDEKLFF.

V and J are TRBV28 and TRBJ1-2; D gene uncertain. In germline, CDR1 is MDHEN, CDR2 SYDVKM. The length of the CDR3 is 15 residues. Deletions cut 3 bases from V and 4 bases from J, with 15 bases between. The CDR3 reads CASSFTAGPSYGYTF. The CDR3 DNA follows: TGTGCCAGCAGTTTTACGGCAGGCCCAAGCTATGGCTACACCTTC.